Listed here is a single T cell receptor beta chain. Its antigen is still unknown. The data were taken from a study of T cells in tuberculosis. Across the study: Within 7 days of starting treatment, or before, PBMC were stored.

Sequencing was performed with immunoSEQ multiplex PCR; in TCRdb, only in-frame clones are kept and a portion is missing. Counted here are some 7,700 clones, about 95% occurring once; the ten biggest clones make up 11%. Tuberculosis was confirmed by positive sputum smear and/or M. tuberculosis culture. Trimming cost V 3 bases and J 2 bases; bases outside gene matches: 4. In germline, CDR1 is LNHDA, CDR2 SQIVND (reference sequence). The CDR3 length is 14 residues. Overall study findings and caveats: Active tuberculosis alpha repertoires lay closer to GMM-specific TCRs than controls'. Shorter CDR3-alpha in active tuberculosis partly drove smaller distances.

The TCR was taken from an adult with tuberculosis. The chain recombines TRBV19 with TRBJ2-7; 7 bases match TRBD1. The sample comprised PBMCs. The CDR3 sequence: CASSIWQGAYEQYF. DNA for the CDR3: TGTGCCAGTAGTATCTGGCAGGGGGCCTACGAGCAGTACTTC.